This TCR beta chain was identified during a study of cytomegalovirus exposure and HLA in healthy donors (TCRdb year 2017). Regarding the research as a whole: An earlier analysis of some 550 of the donors reported 250 to 300 Gb of sequence data and 120 million or so unique TCR beta sequences from around 200 million T cells. To decide whether each TCR beta V gene segment behaved as functional or pseudogenic, an earlier analysis of some 570 of the donors relied on high-throughput TCR beta sequencing. Besides the first cohort of hundreds of subjects, a separate validation cohort made up of 120 different subjects was used. In a later analysis, previously published TCR beta repertoires from 550 to 750 donors were re-analyzed and high-resolution HLA genotyping was added so that TCR occurrence patterns could be studied. Of the 300 to 500 genotyped donors, roughly 80% were placed in the genetic ancestry cluster associated with self-reported Caucasian donors. Alongside the repertoire data, information on donor age, sex, ethnicity and CMV serostatus was compiled. Among 398 genotyped donors of the cohort, an average of approximately 200,000 unique TCR beta nucleotide sequences was sequenced per donor, of which about 18% were non-productive. A later genetic analysis used genome-wide SNP genotypes for about 65% of the 666 donors, treating that subset as a discovery cohort. An early release that covered fewer than 750 HLA-typed donors contained around 300 gigabases of sequencing data and around 80 million unique TCR sequences. The number of typed donors differed by locus: roughly 629-640 for A, B, C, DRB1 and DQB1; 500 to 550 for DQA1; about 600 for DPA1; and around 490 for DPB1. A handful of DR-DQ haplotypes were handled as single units for association and clustering because linkage in the cohort was strong. Class I and class II HLA loci were covered by the typing at four-digit resolution. The study combined high-throughput TCR immunosequencing, statistical association of individual TCRs with disease status, and machine learning to predict cytomegalovirus infection status. All discovery cohort repertoires had been generated using a single sequencing platform. Rather than drawing on any new phenotypic data, the later analysis identified candidate immune exposures from TCR beta sequences and the way those sequences occurred across donors. The T cell repertoires of some 670 subjects were profiled by immunosequencing and related to cytomegalovirus serostatus. The study was designed to test whether signatures of past pathogen exposure could be identified by cataloging public T cell receptors.

Study-wide findings and limitations: Most TCR sequences were observed very rarely across donors, whereas some public TCRs were present in many individuals. V-gene and J-gene trimming of TCR beta chains was associated with a missense DCLRE1C variant in a later genetic analysis, and the association was replicated in an independent cohort. According to a later analysis, parvovirus B19, influenza, CMV and Epstein-Barr virus appeared linked to several top co-occurrence clusters. In vitro tests confirmed that a few of the cytomegalovirus-associated TCR beta chains recognize cytomegalovirus antigens. HLA typing was unavailable for some donors at each locus, so association tests used only the typed subset. Compared with the 666-donor mean, donors in an Asian-associated ancestry cluster had fewer N-insertions in productive TCRs, according to a later genetic analysis. Broadly in line with IMGT annotations, most TCR beta V segments showed up in productive rearrangements about 87% or about 30% of the time in an earlier analysis of 587 of the donors. Correlated functional status among segregating V segments might reflect linkage disequilibrium, but an unknown experimental factor could not be ruled out. According to the authors, the approach could potentially be generalized to other disease states and immunological phenotypes. A group of highly shared sequence variants was considered likely to be a technical artifact of the sequencing pipeline. In the study, 150 to 200 TCR beta chains were listed as associated with cytomegalovirus. According to a later analysis, most CMV-associated TCR beta chains appeared to be HLA-restricted, and the HLA associations seemed to be driven largely by CMV exposure. Because counts were too low, 15 to 20 rarely observed V segments, including chromosome 9 orphons, were excluded from the earlier analysis of some 540 of the donors. For the cohort, immune exposure information was limited to CMV serostatus. A further reported finding was that TCR beta sequences accurately predicted the HLA-A and HLA-B alleles for most subjects in the first cohort. According to a later analysis, TCR association rates differed among HLA loci, with DRB1 alleles showing the most associated TCRs and HLA-C alleles showing the fewest. A later analysis found that HLA-associated TCR beta chains were more clonally expanded and had lower generation probabilities than equally common non-associated chains. Some IMGT-functional V segments, including TRBV6-2 and TRBV6-3, could not be told apart with the 87-base-pair reads, so those segments were excluded. The classifier was reported to diagnose cytomegalovirus status with high specificity and sensitivity in both the original cohort and the validation cohort. Only TCR beta chains were sequenced in this cohort, and the absence of alpha or paired-chain data limited detectable features. Specific HLA alleles were associated with around 18,000 TCR beta sequences at a false discovery rate of 0.05 in a later analysis. Assigning TCR associations to individual alleles was difficult when HLA alleles, especially DR and DQ, strongly co-occurred. The presence/absence analyses assumed that sequencing depth was roughly uniform across donors, and that assumption may not be true.

The receptor library was made with the immunoSEQ multiplex PCR assay. The multiplex PCR relied on a mix of 60 forward primers for TCR Vbeta segments and 13 reverse primers for TCR Jbeta segments. The CDR3 region of rearranged TCR beta genes was amplified from genomic DNA with a multiplex PCR assay. The amplified TCR beta libraries were sequenced on the Illumina HiSeq System as 87-base-pair reads. In the source study's methods: In a later analysis, tens of millions of unique TCR beta chains were counted across the approximately 640 repertoires, and about 9.9 million of these chains were shared by at least two donors. To remove PCR and sequencing errors, raw reads were error-corrected and collapsed into unique sequences using a nearest-neighbor algorithm that merged closely related sequences. V, D and J gene segments were assigned by aligning CDR3 sequences to IMGT reference sequences. For a sequence to be retained, a match of at least six nucleotides was required to both a V gene segment and a J gene segment. Rearrangements were called productive when the CDR3 lacked stop codons and stayed in frame with V and J; all others were non-productive. CDR3 was defined by IMGT convention, running from the second conserved V-encoded cysteine to the conserved J-encoded phenylalanine. Sequences without an unambiguous match to a single V gene segment were excluded from the earlier analysis of 450 to 750 of the donors. In an earlier analysis of approximately 590 of the donors, a V segment was called functional when productive rearrangements were above 56.7%, and segregating when the standard deviation between donors exceeded 5%. To diagnose cytomegalovirus status from the catalog of TCR beta chain sequences, a statistical classification framework was built. In a later analysis, TCR nucleotide sequences were compared against IMGT/GENE-DB human TR gene sequences so that V and J genes could be assigned. In a later analysis, CDR3 sequences and most-parsimonious VDJ recombination scenarios were assigned using the TCRdist pipeline. In a later analysis, each TCR beta chain was defined by its CDR3 amino acid sequence together with its V-gene family, and reads without a unique V-gene family were excluded. A later analysis removed 550 to 650 highly shared, low-generation-probability nucleotide sequences to deal with suspected cross-contamination and a sequencing artifact. In a later analysis, a clonal expansion index was calculated for each public chain from normalized within-repertoire ranks of inferred template counts. Generation probabilities in a later analysis came from a VDJ recombination model fitted to out-of-frame rearrangements, and those results were checked against IGoR. A later analysis scored TCR-TCR, TCR-HLA and TCR-CMV co-occurrence with hypergeometric tests, applying a repertoire-size bias correction to TCR pairs. False discovery rates were estimated in a later analysis by permuting HLA or CMV assignments 20 times. In a later analysis, co-occurring TCRs were grouped using DBSCAN, with TCRdist sequence similarity added in when clustering inside HLA-allele-positive subsets. Co-occurrence clustering excluded repertoires with fewer than 30,000 or more than 120,000 public chains, plus five with anomalous nucleotide sharing. This immuneACCESS table, as held by TCRdb, lists in-frame sequences with V and J called but not all clones. Of the missing ones, under half trace to an unresolved V gene in checked studies; the others have no known cause. Clone size and the V and J calls come from that table; the DNA yielded D and trimming. The sample has about 190,000 clones on record, 78% of them singletons. Roughly 15% of the sample is taken by the ten largest.

Germline trimming amounts to 2 bases on V and 10 bases on J, with 7 as the count of junction bases outside the gene matches. Via the germline V gene, CDR1 is KGHSH and CDR2 LQKENI. The CDR3 contains 14 residues, cysteine and phenylalanine counted. Only the CDR3 DNA stays, 42 bases, in frame from base 1. The cohort was made up of 500 to 800 healthy bone marrow donors. Cohort members were all nominally healthy when sampled, although unrecorded immune exposures were likely present. The donor tested CMV seropositive, placing the donor among the roughly 300 seropositive members of the cohort. A peripheral blood sample was provided by each donor, and peripheral blood mononuclear cells were used for TCR beta sequencing. Genomic DNA extraction from the blood cell samples was performed with the Qiagen DNeasy Blood Extraction Kit. This clone appeared a few times. Its recognized antigen is unknown. Base qualities are not provided; no much larger clone lies one nucleotide away.

The sample was PBMCs. The sequence is built from TRBV18 and TRBJ2-1; 8 nucleotides in the junction match TRBD1. The sequence was obtained from a woman between 25 and 40 years old in good health and CMV-seropositive. For the CDR3, the sequence is CASSPDPGTGEQFF. The DNA reads TGTGCCAGCTCACCAGACCCAGGGACAGGCGAGCAGTTCTTC. The CDR3 plus the reference TRBV18 and TRBJ2-1 genes for the other parts give the full variable domain: NAGVMQNPRHLVRRRGQEARLRCSPMKGHSHVYWYRQLPEEGLKFMVYLQKENIIDESGMPKERFSAEFPKEGPSILRIQQVVRGDSAAYFCASSPDPGTGEQFFGPGTRLTVL.